This T cell receptor (beta chain) was sequenced in a study of T cell changes during pregnancy in multiple sclerosis. Sequencing was performed with immunoSEQ multiplex PCR; in TCRdb, only in-frame clones are kept and a portion is missing. Here the sample spans approximately 110,000 clones, 91% being singletons. After removal of 3 bases from V and 6 bases from J, the junction contained 9 bases not matched to a gene. Germline lookup yields CDR1 SEHNR and CDR2 FQNEAQ (reference sequence). CDR3 size: 15 residues. V is TRBV7-9 and J is TRBJ2-7; 9 bases fit TRBD1. The sequence was obtained from a female donor with multiple sclerosis, enrolled in a pregnancy study. Here the sequenced sample was peripheral blood, taken after pregnancy. The chain's CDR3 is CASSLNRGRVGEQYF. CDR3 nucleotide sequence: TGTGCCAGCAGCTTGAACAGGGGGCGCGTAGGCGAGCAGTACTTC.